The present TCR beta chain was sequenced within a study of blood T cell repertoires in COVID-19. On the study more broadly: COVID-19 samples, acute and convalescent, were from the United States, Italy and Spain. Nucleic acid was either cDNA or gDNA, and it came from T cells, B-cell-depleted T cells, or PBMCs.

Authors' data handling: Amplification of reference gene primers was used by the study to estimate nucleated cell counts. Only in-frame clones appear in the TCRdb table, and some are missing; sequencing was by immunoSEQ multiplex PCR. The DNA gave D and trimming, while V, J and clone size come from that table. In the table there are 240,000 or so clones, more than 75% of which are singletons. The CDR3 spans 17 residues. Germline V lookup: CDR1 SGHAT, CDR2 FQNNGV. The junction had 8 bases not matched to a gene; V was cut back by 5 bases and J by 4 bases. The chain links TRBV11-2 to TRBJ2-1, with 13 bases fitting TRBD2. The sequence derives from a woman between 40 and 50 years old who had recovered from COVID-19. The specimen sequenced was peripheral blood. The CDR3, as DNA: TGTGCCAGCAGCCGACGGACTAGCGGGAGTGGTTACAATGAGCAGTTCTTC. Translation gives CASSRRTSGSGYNEQFF.